The 18 T cell receptor beta chains listed next were all sequenced from one sample in a study of human T cells and chemical hapten exposure. Stated time point: patch test 2, 6 weeks after DPC sensitization. Noted treatment: therapeutic diphenylcyclopropenone sensitization with weekly scalp DPC. One entry per CDR3 protein, called by TCRdb with MiXCR from the RACE reads. The data hold about 81,000 distinct CDR3 sequences, with roughly a tenth observed a single time. The source was whole blood, collected in connection with sensitization to the hapten diphenylcyclopropenone (DPC). The receptor set was obtained from a woman aged 25 to 39 with alopecia areata. Some clones in this sample may be carry-over from other donors' samples.

This clonotype has only a few counts. The chain combines TRBV20-1 with TRBJ1-6; D is unresolved. V lost 0 bases and J lost 6, with 12 bases in between. CDR1 is DFQATT, CDR2 SNEGSKA, per germline (reference sequence). CDR3 length equals 15 residues. CDR3 protein: CSAREQTSSNSPLHF. The CDR3 DNA reads TGCAGTGCTAGAGAACAGACATCTTCTAATTCACCCCTCCACTTT.

The rearrangement joins TRBV20-1 to TRBJ2-3, with D unclear. Trimming removed 0 bases from V and 5 bases from J, with 21 bases in between. The germline V gene encodes CDR1 DFQATT and CDR2 SNEGSKA (reference sequence). There are 17 residues in the CDR3. CDR3 coding DNA: TGCAGTGCTAGAGATCGTCCCGGAGCCCCGCGGTTAGATACGCAGTATTTT. Amino acid sequence: CSARDRPGAPRLDTQYF.

The V call is TRBV5-3, the J call TRBJ2-7; D tentatively fits TRBD1 or TRBD2 (5 bases each). TRBV5-3 is an open reading frame whose function is uncertain. This CDR3 has 17 residues. V was pared by 0 bases and J by 2 bases, with 18 bases between. The CDR3 loop is CARSLVQAKGDPYEQYF. Written as DNA, the CDR3 is TGTGCCAGAAGCTTGGTTCAGGCGAAAGGGGACCCCTACGAGCAGTACTTC.

This clonotype was detected only a few times. The rearrangement uses TRBV28 and TRBJ2-2; the match to TRBD1 covers 7 bases. CDR3 length: 15 residues. Germline loops: CDR1 MDHEN, CDR2 SYDVKM. Trimming cost V 7 bases and J 3 bases; bases outside gene matches: 8. This chain's CDR3 is CASTPHRGYTGELFF. The CDR3 coding sequence is TGTGCCAGCACCCCTCACAGGGGATACACCGGGGAGCTGTTTTTT.

There are many counts of this clonotype. The chain employs TRBV6-1 and TRBJ1-1; D perhaps matches TRBD1 (6 bases). In germline, CDR1 is MNHNS, CDR2 SASEGT. CDR3 length: 14 amino acids. Trimming left V 4 bases short and J 5 bases short, with 14 bases between. CDR3 bases: TGTGCCAGCAGTGCGGCGGGGGCGGATACTGAAGCTTTCTTT. This encodes CASSAAGADTEAFF.

The table lists this clonotype with a few counts. V and J are TRBV29-1 and TRBJ2-3, with a weak D call TRBD1 (6 bases). The V end lost 8 bases, the J end lost 2 bases, and 11 bases lay between the germline ends. The CDR3 has 12 residues. Germline V gene sequence: CDR1 SQVTM, CDR2 ANQGSEA. The chain's CDR3 is CSSTGLTDTQYF. The CDR3 DNA is TGCAGCTCGACAGGACTCACAGATACGCAGTATTTT.

This clonotype was counted at least ten times. This sequence joins TRBV18 and TRBJ1-3; D might be TRBD1 (5 bases). Trimming removed 3 bases from V and 2 bases from J, with 14 bases in between. CDR3 length: 16 amino acids. In germline, CDR1 is KGHSH, CDR2 LQKENI. The CDR3 nucleotides read TGTGCCAGCTCACCGAATCATCAGGGCGCTGGAAACACCATATATTTT. Translated, it gives CASSPNHQGAGNTIYF.

This clonotype was found many times. J is TRBJ2-1 and V is TRBV4-2; 11 bases match TRBD2. Germline V lookup: CDR1 LGHNA, CDR2 YNFKEQ. The ends lost 0 bases at V and 3 bases at J; junction bases unmatched: 10. CDR3 length: 19 residues. The CDR3 region has the DNA TGTGCCAGCAGCCAAGACGGTGTAGCGGGGGGGCCGTACTACAATGAGCAGTTCTTC. It translates to CASSQDGVAGGPYYNEQFF.

This rearrangement joins TRBV29-1 to TRBJ1-6, with D tentatively TRBD1 (5 bases). V lost 4 bases, J lost 0 bases, and 22 bases lay in between. The CDR3 extends over 19 amino acids. CDR1 SQVTM and CDR2 ANQGSEA come from the germline V gene. CDR3 nucleotides: TGCAGCGTTGGACAGAGAGGACCCCTAGATTTCTCCTATAATTCACCCCTCCACTTT. Translation gives CSVGQRGPLDFSYNSPLHF.

This chain joins TRBV20-1 and TRBJ2-3, with 8 nucleotides matching TRBD1. The V gene's germline CDR1 is DFQATT and CDR2 SNEGSKA (reference sequence). The CDR3 spans 14 residues. V lost 5 bases to trimming and J lost 6 bases; unmatched junction nucleotides: 10. The CDR3 DNA sequence: TGCAGTGCTCCGGACAGGGTCAACGGCGATACGCAGTATTTT. As protein: CSAPDRVNGDTQYF.

This CDR3 is CASSSPWRGQYF. The DNA of the CDR3 is TGTGCCAGCAGTTCTCCTTGGCGCGGGCAGTACTTC. The chain combines TRBV28 with TRBJ2-7; D is uncertain. The germline V gene encodes CDR1 MDHEN and CDR2 SYDVKM. V lost 4 bases, J lost 9 bases, and 13 bases lay in between. The CDR3 is made up of 12 amino acids.

This chain links TRBV29-1 with TRBJ2-5, with 11 bases fitting TRBD2. J was trimmed by 5 bases and V by 3 bases; bases with no gene match: 5. The CDR3 contains 14 residues. Germline-derived CDR1 and CDR2 are SQVTM and ANQGSEA. CDR3 in amino acids: CSVDGTSGVETQYF. The CDR3, as DNA: TGCAGCGTTGATGGGACTAGCGGTGTTGAGACCCAGTACTTC.

This clonotype was seen repeatedly, ten times or more. The chain combines TRBV2 with TRBJ2-5; 7 nucleotides match TRBD1. CDR1 and CDR2 from the germline V gene are SNHLY and FYNNEI. CDR3 length: 13 residues. The V gene end was trimmed by 4 bases and the J gene end by 4 bases; junction bases not matched to a gene: 3. The CDR3 coding sequence is TGTGCCAGCAGTGGGGGGACAGCAGAGACCCAGTACTTC. It codes for CASSGGTAETQYF.

This clonotype was seen repeatedly, ten times or more. The rearrangement joins TRBV3-1 to TRBJ1-5, with no clear D. V lost 1 base and J 6 bases, leaving 7 bases between the germline ends. The germline V gene encodes CDR1 LGHDT and CDR2 YNNKEL (reference sequence). CDR3 size: 13 residues. CDR3 coding DNA: TGTGCCAGCAGCCAAGGTCTATCTCAGCCCCAGCATTTT. Its protein is CASSQGLSQPQHF.

V gene TRBV5-1 combines with J gene TRBJ1-2; 8 nucleotides align to TRBD1. CDR1 is SGHRS and CDR2 is YFSETQ in the germline V gene. Trimming cost V 3 bases and J 1 base; bases outside gene matches: 11. The CDR3 is 17 residues long. The CDR3 spells CASSSTTGTGFNYGYTF. The CDR3 nucleotides read TGCGCCAGCAGCTCAACCACGGGGACAGGATTTAACTATGGCTACACCTTC.

This sequence joins TRBV15 and TRBJ1-3; D possibly corresponds to TRBD1 (6 bases). CDR3 size: 14 residues. The V end was cut by 0 bases, the J end by 9 bases, with 12 bases between. CDR1 and CDR2 from the germline V gene are LNHNV and YYDKDF (reference sequence). CDR3 protein: CATSREVGASTIYF. The CDR3 coding sequence is TGTGCCACCAGCAGAGAGGTGGGGGCAAGCACCATATATTTT.

This clonotype occurred many times. This rearrangement joins TRBV29-1 to TRBJ1-5; 7 positions match TRBD1. The CDR3 length is 15 residues. The V gene's germline CDR1 is SQVTM and CDR2 ANQGSEA. With V trimmed by 7 bases and J by 0 bases, 9 bases remained unmatched. CDR3 bases: TGCAGCGCCCGACAGGGATTGAATAGCAATCAGCCCCAGCATTTT. This translates into CSARQGLNSNQPQHF. The variable domain in full, completed from reference TRBV29-1 and TRBJ1-5, reads SAVISQKPSRDICQRGTSLTIQCQVDSQVTMMFWYRQQPGQSLTLIATANQGSEATYESGFVIDKFPISRPNLTFSTLTVSNMSPEDSSIYLCSARQGLNSNQPQHFGDGTRLSIL.

This clonotype showed up many times. V and J are TRBV27 and TRBJ2-5; D unresolved. Germline V gives CDR1 MNHEY, CDR2 SMNVEV (reference sequence). The V gene lost 5 bases and the J gene lost 4 bases, with 11 bases spanning the gap. There are 13 residues in the CDR3. The CDR3 loop reads CASSPRQRETQYF. CDR3 coding DNA: TGTGCCAGCAGTCCGCGCCAGAGAGAGACCCAGTACTTC.